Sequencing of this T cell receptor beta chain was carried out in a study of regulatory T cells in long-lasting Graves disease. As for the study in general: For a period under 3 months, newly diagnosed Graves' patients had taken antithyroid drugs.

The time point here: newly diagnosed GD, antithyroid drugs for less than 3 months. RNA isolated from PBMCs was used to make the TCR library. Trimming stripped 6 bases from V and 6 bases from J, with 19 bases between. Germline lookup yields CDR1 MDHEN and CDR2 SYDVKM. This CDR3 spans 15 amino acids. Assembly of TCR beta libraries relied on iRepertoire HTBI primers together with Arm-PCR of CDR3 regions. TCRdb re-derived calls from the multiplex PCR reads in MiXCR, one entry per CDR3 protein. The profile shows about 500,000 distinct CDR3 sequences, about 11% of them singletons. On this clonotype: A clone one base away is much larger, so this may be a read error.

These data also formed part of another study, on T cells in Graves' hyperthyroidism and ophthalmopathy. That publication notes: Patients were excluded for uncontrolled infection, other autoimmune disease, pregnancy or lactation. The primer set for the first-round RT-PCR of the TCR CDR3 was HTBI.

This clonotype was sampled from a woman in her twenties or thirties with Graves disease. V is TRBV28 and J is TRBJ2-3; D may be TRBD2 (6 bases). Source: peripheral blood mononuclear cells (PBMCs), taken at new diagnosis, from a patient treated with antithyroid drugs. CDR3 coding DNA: TGTGCCAGCAGCCAAGGGACTGCAAGAGGGGATACGCAGTATTTT. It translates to CASSQGTARGDTQYF.